The 16 T cell receptor beta chains reported below all come from one sample, sequenced in a study of Graves' ophthalmopathy and Graves' hyperthyroidism. The authors amplified TCR beta CDR3 regions from RNA transcripts. The workflow started with a first-round RT-PCR run with HTBI primers and then moved on to a second-round multiplex PCR. TCRdb processed the multiplex PCR reads anew with MiXCR; each CDR3 protein has one entry. This sample has 500,000 to 700,000 distinct CDR3 sequences, with about 35% found just once. Specimen: peripheral blood or thyroid tissue (not recorded which). Receptors were obtained from an adult man with Graves' hyperthyroidism.

This clonotype was detected ten times or more. The chain carries TRBV2 and TRBJ1-6; D might be TRBD1 (5 bases). V was shortened by 0 bases and J by 15 bases, with 12 bases between the two germline ends. There are 13 residues in the CDR3. The V gene's germline CDR1 is SNHLY and CDR2 FYNNEI. The chain's CDR3 is CASSEAPGPHLHF. The CDR3 nucleotides read TGTGCCAGCAGTGAAGCTCCAGGGCCTCACCTCCACTTT.

Note on this clonotype: A clone one base away is much larger, so this may be a read error. The rearrangement links TRBV20-1 to TRBJ2-7, with D possibly TRBD1 on 5 matching bases. CDR3 length: 12 residues. The V gene's germline CDR1 is DFQATT and CDR2 SNEGSKA (reference sequence). Trimming took 5 bases from V and 3 from J, leaving 11 bases between them. The CDR3 spells CSAQDTHYEQYF. For the CDR3, the DNA is TGCAGTGCTCAGGACACTCACTACGAGCAGTACTTC.

This chain joins TRBV25-1 and TRBJ1-2; 8 bases agree with TRBD1. J lost 8 bases, V lost 7 bases, and 9 bases had no gene match. Germline CDR1 MGHDK, CDR2 SYGVNS. The CDR3 sequence is 13 residues long. CDR3 in amino acids: CASMARGQEGYTF. The CDR3 DNA sequence: TGTGCCAGCATGGCCAGGGGGCAGGAAGGCTACACCTTC.

The rearrangement links TRBV30 to TRBJ1-1, with D unresolved. The germline gives CDR1 GTSNPN, CDR2 SVGIG (reference sequence). V lost 1 base and J lost 1, with 7 bases in between. The CDR3 is made up of 13 amino acids. CDR3 loop: CAWSATQNTEAFF. CDR3 in DNA: TGTGCCTGGAGTGCTACTCAGAACACTGAAGCTTTCTTT.

Concerning this clonotype itself: A much larger clone is a single base away; this may be a read error. V usage is TRBV25-1 and J usage is TRBJ2-5; possibly TRBD1 for D (8 bases). V was clipped by 6 bases and J by 9 bases, with 26 bases between them. The CDR3 runs 16 residues. Germline V lookup: CDR1 MGHDK, CDR2 SYGVNS. CDR3 bases: TGTGCCAGCAGCTCTACAGGGGGTTGGGGTCGGGAGGCCCAGTACTTC. Protein product: CASSSTGGWGREAQYF.

Details on this clonotype: An end of the junction differs from the germline gene, which may be a read error. The chain couples TRBV24-1 to TRBJ2-7; D tentatively reads TRBD1 or TRBD2 (5 bases each). Germline V gene lookup returns CDR1 KGHDR and CDR2 SFDVKD. The CDR3 contains 14 residues. Written as DNA, the CDR3 is TGTGCCACCAGTGATTCGGGACCATCCTATGAGCAGTACTTC. This codes for CATSDSGPSYEQYF.

On this clonotype: At one boundary the junction diverges from the germline segment, which might be a read error. The chain has TRBV6-6 and TRBJ2-7; D unresolved. Germline V gives CDR1 MNHNY, CDR2 SVGAGI (reference sequence). The CDR3 totals 12 residues. The DNA for the CDR3 is TGTGCCGGCAGTGGCGGACCCTACGAGCAGTACTTC. It yields the protein CAGSGGPYEQYF.

This clonotype was seen only a few times. This chain links TRBV6-5 with TRBJ2-7; D may be TRBD1 (6 bases). This CDR3 is built from 15 residues. The V end was cut by 1 base, the J end by 6 bases, with 16 bases between. CDR1 and CDR2 (germline): MNHEY, SVGAGI. CDR3 DNA sequence: TGTGCCAGCAGTTACTTTAGTACAGGGATCGGCGAGCAGTACTTC. This sequence encodes CASSYFSTGIGEQYF.

A few counts support this clonotype. The rearrangement joins TRBV10-3 to TRBJ1-5; TRBD1 might be the D (5 bases). V gave up 2 bases and J gave up 11 bases, with 13 bases separating them. CDR1 is ENHRY and CDR2 is SYGVKD in the germline V gene. This CDR3 is built from 13 residues. The DNA for the CDR3 is TGTGCCATCAGTGAGGCCAGGGTTGAGACCCAGCATTTT. This sequence encodes CAISEARVETQHF.

As to this clonotype: It is likely a read error, because the conserved phenylalanine at the end of the CDR3 is missing. No DNA is shown, since the ends of the CDR3 on it are uncertain; the CDR3 is the one TCRdb lists. V gene TRBV7-9 combines with J gene TRBJ1-5; TRBD1, the D gene given by the table, was not confirmed from the DNA. Germline V gene lookup returns CDR1 SEHNR and CDR2 FQNEAQ (reference sequence). The CDR3 comprises 8 residues, both ends counted. Here the CDR3 reads CASSFSGT.

In its sample, this clonotype was seen many times. V and J are TRBV2 and TRBJ2-2, with 9 bases aligning to TRBD2. CDR3 length: 17 amino acids. V lost 6 bases to trimming and J lost 3 bases; unmatched junction nucleotides: 11. Germline CDR1 is SNHLY and CDR2 is FYNNEI. CDR3 loop: CASRETSGRVDTGELFF. The CDR3 DNA reads TGTGCCAGCAGAGAGACTAGCGGACGGGTCGACACCGGGGAGCTGTTTTTT.

This clonotype has a count of ten or more. The genes are TRBV29-1 and TRBJ1-5, with D possibly TRBD1 on 5 matching bases. This CDR3 spans 13 amino acids. Germline V gives CDR1 SQVTM, CDR2 ANQGSEA. V was trimmed by 4 bases and J by 5 bases, leaving 12 bases between them. CDR3 DNA sequence: TGCAGCGTTGGTGGGGGTTCTGATCAGCCCCAGCATTTT. This codes for CSVGGGSDQPQHF.

This clonotype was counted at least ten times. The rearrangement joins TRBV6-6 to TRBJ2-7; possibly TRBD2 for D (5 bases). Trimming took off 6 bases at V and 3 bases at J, with 15 bases between the two ends. The CDR3 is 14 residues long. Per the germline V gene, CDR1 is MNHNY and CDR2 is SVGAGI (reference sequence). The CDR3 sequence is CASSSRDGDYEQYF. The CDR3 DNA reads TGTGCCAGCAGCTCACGAGACGGGGACTACGAGCAGTACTTC.

As to this clonotype: A much larger clone differs from this one at a single base, so this may be a read error. The rearrangement joins TRBV29-1 to TRBJ2-5, with D possibly TRBD1 on 5 matching bases. In germline, CDR1 is SQVTM, CDR2 ANQGSEA. The CDR3 extends over 13 amino acids. V was cut by 1 base and J by 4 bases, with 10 bases left in between. CDR3 bases: TGCAGCGTTGAAGCTTCCCAGGGAGAGACCCAGTACTTC. Its protein is CSVEASQGETQYF.

This clonotype was detected ten times or more. The genes are TRBV15 and TRBJ1-1, with TRBD1 as a possible D gene (5 bases). The V end was cut by 1 base, the J end by 4 bases, with 10 bases between. This CDR3 region has 14 residues. Germline V gene lookup returns CDR1 LNHNV and CDR2 YYDKDF (reference sequence). The CDR3 reads CATSRGQGITEAFF. CDR3 DNA: TGTGCCACCAGCAGAGGGCAGGGAATCACTGAAGCTTTCTTT.

This clonotype was recorded at least ten times. The chain is built from TRBV19 and TRBJ2-7; possible D gene TRBD2, 6 bases. Germline V gene data show CDR1 as LNHDA and CDR2 as SQIVND (reference sequence). V was trimmed by 6 bases and J by 3 bases, leaving 18 bases between them. This CDR3 is 15 amino acids long. The CDR3 here is CASSPTGGGSYEQYF. The CDR3 DNA follows: TGTGCCAGTAGCCCCACGGGCGGAGGGAGCTACGAGCAGTACTTC.